This T cell receptor (beta chain) derives from a study of blood T cell repertoires in COVID-19. For the study at large: Samples came from the United States, Italy and Spain, spanning acute and convalescent COVID-19. The analysed material was cDNA or gDNA that came from T cells, B-cell-depleted T cells, or PBMCs.

In the authors' workflow: Amplification of reference gene primers was used by the study to estimate nucleated cell counts. The assay was immunoSEQ multiplex PCR, and TCRdb's table has in-frame clones only and misses some. That table gives V, J and clone size, and the DNA gave D and trimming. Of 95,000 to 150,000 clones in the sample, 85% to 90% were seen once. The germline CDR1 and CDR2 sequences are SGHKS and YYEKEE (reference sequence). Trimming removed 0 bases from V and 6 bases from J; junction bases left unmatched: 5. The CDR3 runs to 15 residues. The receptor was isolated from a human donor in a cohort sampled during active COVID-19. Sequencing was done on a sample of peripheral blood. This chain joins TRBV5-5 and TRBJ1-4; 7 positions agree with TRBD1. The CDR3 sequence is CASSLAGTVDEKLFF. In nucleotides, the CDR3 is TGTGCCAGCAGCTTGGCCGGGACAGTGGATGAAAAACTGTTTTTT.